Listed here are 19 T cell receptor beta chains from one sample, sequenced in a study of blood T cell repertoires in COVID-19. Sequencing was performed with immunoSEQ multiplex PCR; in TCRdb, only in-frame clones are kept and a portion is missing. Here the sample spans 95,000 to 150,000 clones, approximately 81% being singletons. The sequenced material came from peripheral blood. Receptors originate from a woman aged 80 or over with acute or convalescent COVID-19.

This sequence joins TRBV6-5 and TRBJ1-6; TRBD1 is a possible D gene (5 bases). The length of the CDR3 is 16 residues. The germline V gene encodes CDR1 MNHEY and CDR2 SVGAGI. Trimming took 0 bases from V and 6 from J, leaving 12 bases between them. The CDR3, as DNA: TGTGCCAGCAGTTACTCTAGTGGGACTCCTAATTCACCCCTCCACTTT. This gives the protein CASSYSSGTPNSPLHF.

The chain carries TRBV18 and TRBJ1-6; TRBD1 might be the D (5 bases). This CDR3 has 13 residues. The V and J ends lost 4 bases and 4 bases respectively, with 5 bases between them. The germline CDR1 and CDR2 sequences are KGHSH and LQKENI. The CDR3 DNA is TGTGCCAGCTCACAGGGGTATAATTCACCCCTCCACTTT. Translated: CASSQGYNSPLHF. The full variable domain, with the rest looked up from reference TRBV18 and TRBJ1-6, is NAGVMQNPRHLVRRRGQEARLRCSPMKGHSHVYWYRQLPEEGLKFMVYLQKENIIDESGMPKERFSAEFPKEGPSILRIQQVVRGDSAAYFCASSQGYNSPLHFGNGTRLTVT.

V usage is TRBV6-5 and J usage is TRBJ1-2; no reliable D call. V lost 4 bases and J lost 3, with 9 bases in between. Germline values: CDR1 MNHEY, CDR2 SVGAGI. The CDR3 is made up of 13 amino acids. The CDR3 DNA reads as TGTGCCAGCAGTTTTAGCAGAGACTATGGCTACACCTTC. It specifies CASSFSRDYGYTF.

This clone was counted a single time. The CDR3 is CASSQGLGYNEQFF. The CDR3 DNA reads TGTGCCAGCAGCCAAGGACTAGGGTACAATGAGCAGTTCTTC. This chain links TRBV7-9 with TRBJ2-1, with 7 bases aligning to TRBD2. The V gene end was trimmed by 5 bases and the J gene end by 4 bases; junction bases not matched to a gene: 5. The CDR3 loop spans 14 amino acids. CDR1 and CDR2 from the germline V gene are SEHNR and FQNEAQ (reference sequence).

The chain has TRBV7-2 and TRBJ2-7, with D uncertain. The V and J ends lost 2 bases and 4 bases respectively, with 12 bases between them. Germline-derived CDR1 and CDR2 are SGHTA and FQGNSA. CDR3 length: 14 residues. The CDR3 bases are TGTGCCAGCAGCTTATTCCAAGACAATTACGAGCAGTACTTC. Its translation: CASSLFQDNYEQYF.

The chain is built from TRBV18 and TRBJ1-2; tentative D call: TRBD1 (5 bases). There are 13 residues in the CDR3. V was shortened by 6 bases and J by 2 bases, with 10 bases between the two germline ends. The germline V gene has CDR1 KGHSH and CDR2 LQKENI. The CDR3 DNA sequence: TGTGCCAGCTCCACCGACAGCAACTATGGCTACACCTTC. Translation gives CASSTDSNYGYTF. Full variable domain (remainder filled in from reference TRBV18 and TRBJ1-2): NAGVMQNPRHLVRRRGQEARLRCSPMKGHSHVYWYRQLPEEGLKFMVYLQKENIIDESGMPKERFSAEFPKEGPSILRIQQVVRGDSAAYFCASSTDSNYGYTFGSGTRLTVV.

The rearrangement uses TRBV3-1 (or the pseudogene TRBV3-2) and TRBJ2-5, with TRBD2 matching over 11 bases. The CDR3 spans 15 residues. Germline V lookup: CDR1 LGHDT, CDR2 YNNKEL (reference sequence). V shed 7 bases, J shed 0 bases, and the junction held 4 bases outside the gene matches. The CDR3 sequence is CASTSSGRYQETQYF. The CDR3, as DNA: TGTGCCAGCACCTCTAGCGGGAGGTACCAAGAGACCCAGTACTTC.

The J gene is TRBJ2-3, the V gene TRBV7-3; D uncertain. The V gene's germline CDR1 is SGHTA and CDR2 FQGTGA. There are 14 residues in the CDR3. Trimming cost V 1 base and J 2 bases, with 7 bases left between them. The DNA for the CDR3 is TGTGCCAGCAGCTTAAGCCCTAACACAGATACGCAGTATTTT. It yields the protein CASSLSPNTDTQYF. Variable domain in full (rest from reference TRBV7-3 and TRBJ2-3): GAGVSQTPSNKVTEKGKYVELRCDPISGHTALYWYRQSLGQGPEFLIYFQGTGAADDSGLPNDRFFAVRPEGSVSTLKIQRTERGDSAVYLCASSLSPNTDTQYFGPGTRLTVL.

This rearrangement joins TRBV27 to TRBJ1-4, with a possible D match to TRBD1 (5 bases). This CDR3 has 16 amino acids. Trimming shortened V by 5 bases and J by 0 bases, and 13 bases separated the two germline ends. CDR1 and CDR2 from the germline V gene are MNHEY and SMNVEV (reference sequence). Written as DNA, the CDR3 is TGTGCCAGCAGTCTCGGGACGGGAGCAACTAATGAAAAACTGTTTTTT. Amino acids: CASSLGTGATNEKLFF.

The chain joins TRBV7-9 to TRBJ1-2, with a tentative D call TRBD1 (6 bases). The V gene's germline CDR1 is SEHNR and CDR2 FQNEAQ (reference sequence). This CDR3 is built from 13 residues. The V end was cut by 5 bases, the J end by 9 bases, with 16 bases between. CDR3 DNA: TGTGCCAGCAGCCCCGGGACATCAGTGCGCTACACCTTC. Amino acids: CASSPGTSVRYTF.

The chain uses TRBV7-2 and TRBJ1-5; D not certain. CDR3 size: 15 residues. Germline V gene data show CDR1 as SGHTA and CDR2 as FQGNSA. Trimming left V 5 bases short and J 3 bases short, with 14 bases between. CDR3 sequence reads: CASSTYGLANQPQHF. DNA of the CDR3: TGTGCCAGCAGCACCTACGGGTTAGCCAATCAGCCCCAGCATTTT.

This clone came up a few times. The J gene is TRBJ1-5, the V gene TRBV6-2 or TRBV6-3; D call uncertain. The CDR3 runs 12 residues. Trimming cost V 0 bases and J 8 bases, with 5 bases left between them. Germline values: CDR1 MNHEY, CDR2 SVGEGT. CDR3 nucleotide sequence: TGTGCCAGCAGTTACTCGGCAAAGCCCCAGCATTTT. Protein sequence: CASSYSAKPQHF.

The V call is TRBV20-1, the J call TRBJ1-6; no firm D call. Trimming left V 3 bases short and J 7 bases short, with 10 bases between. The germline gives CDR1 DFQATT, CDR2 SNEGSKA (reference sequence). CDR3 length: 13 amino acids. For the CDR3, the DNA is TGCAGTGCTAGTTTTGCGGCGAATTCACCCCTCCACTTT. This translates into CSASFAANSPLHF.

The chain uses TRBV5-1 and TRBJ2-1; TRBD2 matches 8 bases. CDR1 is SGHRS, CDR2 YFSETQ, per germline. V dropped 0 bases and J dropped 10; count of bases not matched to a gene: 6. The CDR3 loop spans 14 amino acids. The CDR3 DNA follows: TGCGCCAGCAGCTTGGAAGTTACTAGCGGAGAGCAGTTCTTC. Its translation: CASSLEVTSGEQFF.

This clone came up once. V gene TRBV10-3 combines with J gene TRBJ1-1, with D possibly being TRBD1 (5 bases). This CDR3 has 13 residues. Trimming removed 11 bases from V and 1 base from J, with 14 bases in between. Germline assignment: CDR1 ENHRY and CDR2 SYGVKD. The CDR3 DNA reads as TGTGCCTCCATGTCGGGGGAGAACACTGAAGCTTTCTTT. Residues: CASMSGENTEAFF.

The chain is built from TRBV19 and TRBJ1-5, with D hard to call. Per germline, CDR1 LNHDA and CDR2 SQIVND (reference sequence). The V gene lost 3 bases and the J gene lost 0 bases, with 9 bases spanning the gap. The CDR3 totals 15 residues. The CDR3 here is CASSISYYSNQPQHF. CDR3 nucleotide sequence: TGTGCCAGTAGTATTTCCTACTATAGCAATCAGCCCCAGCATTTT.

The rearrangement uses TRBV30 and TRBJ2-7; D is unresolved. The ends were cut back, 0 bases at V and 2 bases at J, with 5 bases in the middle. Germline CDR1 GTSNPN, CDR2 SVGIG (reference sequence). The CDR3 sequence is 12 residues long. CDR3 DNA sequence: TGTGCCTGGAGTGTGGCAGCCTACGAGCAGTACTTC. Its protein product is CAWSVAAYEQYF.

This clone was picked up one time. This chain connects TRBV6-1 to TRBJ2-6; no clear D gene. The CDR3 is 18 amino acids. With 2 bases removed from V and 2 bases from J, the gap between germline ends came to 16 bases. Per the germline V gene, CDR1 is MNHNS and CDR2 is SASEGT. CDR3 amino acids: CASSESPGLGAGANVLTF. The CDR3 coding sequence is TGTGCCAGCAGTGAATCCCCGGGTTTAGGCGCTGGGGCCAACGTCCTGACTTTC.

The rearrangement uses TRBV11-2 and TRBJ1-1; D ambiguous. This CDR3 has 14 residues. Germline V gene lookup returns CDR1 SGHAT and CDR2 FQNNGV. Trimming took 2 bases from V and 0 from J, leaving 7 bases between them. CDR3 region: CASSLSNLNTEAFF. The CDR3 region has the DNA TGTGCCAGCAGCTTATCGAACTTGAACACTGAAGCTTTCTTT.